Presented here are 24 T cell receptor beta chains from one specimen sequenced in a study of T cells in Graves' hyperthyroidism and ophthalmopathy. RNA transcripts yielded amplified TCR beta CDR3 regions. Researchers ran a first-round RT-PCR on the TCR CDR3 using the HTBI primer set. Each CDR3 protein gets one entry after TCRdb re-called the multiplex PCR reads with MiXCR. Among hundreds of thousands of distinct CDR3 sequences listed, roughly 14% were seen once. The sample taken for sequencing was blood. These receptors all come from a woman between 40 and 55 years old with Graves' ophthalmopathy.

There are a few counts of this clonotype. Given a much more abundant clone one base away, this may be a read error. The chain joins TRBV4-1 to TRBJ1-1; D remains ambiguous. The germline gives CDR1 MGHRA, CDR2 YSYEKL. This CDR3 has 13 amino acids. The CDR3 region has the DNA TGCGCCAGCAGCCAAGGGTGGAACACTGAAGCTCTCTTT. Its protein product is CASSQGWNTEALF.

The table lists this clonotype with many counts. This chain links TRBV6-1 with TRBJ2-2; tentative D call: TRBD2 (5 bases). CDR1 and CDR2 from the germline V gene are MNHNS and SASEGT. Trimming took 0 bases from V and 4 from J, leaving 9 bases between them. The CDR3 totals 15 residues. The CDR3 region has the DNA TGTGCCAGCAGTGAAGCGGGGAGACCCACCGGGGAGCTGTTTTTT. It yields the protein CASSEAGRPTGELFF.

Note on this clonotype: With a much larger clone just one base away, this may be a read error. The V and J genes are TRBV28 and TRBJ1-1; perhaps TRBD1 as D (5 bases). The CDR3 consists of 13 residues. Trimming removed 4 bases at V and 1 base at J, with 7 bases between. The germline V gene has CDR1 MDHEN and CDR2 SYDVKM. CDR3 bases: TGTGCCAGCAGTTGGGGGAAGAACACTGAAGCTTTCTTT. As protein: CASSWGKNTEAFF.

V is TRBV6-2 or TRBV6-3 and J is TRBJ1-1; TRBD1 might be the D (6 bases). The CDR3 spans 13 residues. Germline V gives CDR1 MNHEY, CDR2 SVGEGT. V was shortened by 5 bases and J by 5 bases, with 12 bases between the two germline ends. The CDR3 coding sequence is TGTGCCAGCAGTCGGGACGGACAGACTGAAGCTTTCTTT. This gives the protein CASSRDGQTEAFF.

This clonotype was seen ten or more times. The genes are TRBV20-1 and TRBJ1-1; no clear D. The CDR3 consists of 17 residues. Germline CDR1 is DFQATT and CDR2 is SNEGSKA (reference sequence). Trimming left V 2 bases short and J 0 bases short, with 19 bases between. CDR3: CSARTHHRVDLNTEAFF. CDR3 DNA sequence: TGCAGTGCTAGAACCCATCATAGGGTTGACTTGAACACTGAAGCTTTCTTT.

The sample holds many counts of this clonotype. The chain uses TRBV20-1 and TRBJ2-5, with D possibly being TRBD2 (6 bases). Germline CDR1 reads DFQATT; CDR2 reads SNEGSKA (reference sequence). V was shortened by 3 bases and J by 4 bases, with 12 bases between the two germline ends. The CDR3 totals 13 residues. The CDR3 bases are TGCAGTGCTAGTTTCGCGGGATCAGAGACCCAGTACTTC. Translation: CSASFAGSETQYF.

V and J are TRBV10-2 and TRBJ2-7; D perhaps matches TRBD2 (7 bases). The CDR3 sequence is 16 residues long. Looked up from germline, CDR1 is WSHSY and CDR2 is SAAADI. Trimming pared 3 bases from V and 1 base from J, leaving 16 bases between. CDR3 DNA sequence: TGCGCCAGCAGTGACTCCGGGGGAGGGGGATCCTACGAGCAGTACTTC. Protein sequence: CASSDSGGGGSYEQYF.

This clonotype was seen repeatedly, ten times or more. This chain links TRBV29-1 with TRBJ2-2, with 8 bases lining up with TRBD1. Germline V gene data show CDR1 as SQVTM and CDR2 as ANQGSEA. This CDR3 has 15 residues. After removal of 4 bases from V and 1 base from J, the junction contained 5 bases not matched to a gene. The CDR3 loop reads CSVGRGQGNTGELFF. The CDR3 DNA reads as TGCAGCGTTGGTAGAGGACAGGGGAACACCGGGGAGCTGTTTTTT.

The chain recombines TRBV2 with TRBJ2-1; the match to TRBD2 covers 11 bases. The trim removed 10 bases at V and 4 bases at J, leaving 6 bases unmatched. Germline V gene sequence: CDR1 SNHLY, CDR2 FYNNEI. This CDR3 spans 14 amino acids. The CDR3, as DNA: TGTGCCATCGACGGGACTAGCGGATACAATGAGCAGTTCTTC. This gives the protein CAIDGTSGYNEQFF. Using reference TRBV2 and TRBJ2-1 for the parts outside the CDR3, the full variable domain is EPEVTQTPSHQVTQMGQEVILRCVPISNHLYFYWYRQILGQKVEFLVSFYNNEISEKSEIFDDQFSVERPDGSNFTLKIRSTKLEDSAMYFCAIDGTSGYNEQFFGPGTRLTVL.

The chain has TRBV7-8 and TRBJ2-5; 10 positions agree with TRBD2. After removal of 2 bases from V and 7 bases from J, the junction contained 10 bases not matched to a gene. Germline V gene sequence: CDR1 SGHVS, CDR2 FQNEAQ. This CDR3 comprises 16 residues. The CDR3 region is CASSLTTSGKGVTQYF. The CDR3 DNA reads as TGTGCCAGCAGCTTAACTACTAGCGGGAAGGGTGTGACCCAGTACTTC.

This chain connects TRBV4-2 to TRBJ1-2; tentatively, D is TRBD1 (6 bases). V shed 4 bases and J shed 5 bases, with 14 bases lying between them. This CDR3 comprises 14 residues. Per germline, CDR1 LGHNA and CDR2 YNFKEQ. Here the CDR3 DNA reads TGTGCCAGCAGCCCCGTGACAGGAGATTATGGCTACACCTTC. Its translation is CASSPVTGDYGYTF.

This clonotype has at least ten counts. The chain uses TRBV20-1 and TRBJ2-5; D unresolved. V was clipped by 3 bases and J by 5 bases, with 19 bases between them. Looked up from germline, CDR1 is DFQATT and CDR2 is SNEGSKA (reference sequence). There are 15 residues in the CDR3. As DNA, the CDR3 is TGCAGTGCTAGGCCCTTTGTAGTAGTAAGTGAGACCCAGTACTTC. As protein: CSARPFVVVSETQYF.

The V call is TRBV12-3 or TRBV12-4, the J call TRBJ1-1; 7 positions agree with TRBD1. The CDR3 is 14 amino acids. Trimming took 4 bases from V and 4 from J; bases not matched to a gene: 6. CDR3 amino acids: CASSSDRVATEAFF. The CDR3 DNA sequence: TGTGCCAGCAGTTCCGACAGGGTGGCCACTGAAGCTTTCTTT.

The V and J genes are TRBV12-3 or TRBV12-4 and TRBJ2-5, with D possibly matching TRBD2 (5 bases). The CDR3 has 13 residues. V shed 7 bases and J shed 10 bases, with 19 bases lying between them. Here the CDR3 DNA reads TGTGCCAGCACCCCCGAGGCGAGAGAGGGCCAGTACTTC. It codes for CASTPEAREGQYF.

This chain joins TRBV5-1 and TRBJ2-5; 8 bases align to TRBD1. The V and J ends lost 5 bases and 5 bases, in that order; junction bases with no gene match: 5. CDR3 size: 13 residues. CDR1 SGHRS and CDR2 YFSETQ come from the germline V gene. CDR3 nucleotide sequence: TGCGCCAGCAGGACAGGGGAGTGGGAGACCCAGTACTTC. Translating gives CASRTGEWETQYF.

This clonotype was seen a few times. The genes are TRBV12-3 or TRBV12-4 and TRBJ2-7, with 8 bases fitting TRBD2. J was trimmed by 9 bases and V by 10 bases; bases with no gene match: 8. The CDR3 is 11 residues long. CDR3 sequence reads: CATTRGLVQYF. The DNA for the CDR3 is TGTGCCACCACTCGGGGACTAGTGCAGTACTTC.

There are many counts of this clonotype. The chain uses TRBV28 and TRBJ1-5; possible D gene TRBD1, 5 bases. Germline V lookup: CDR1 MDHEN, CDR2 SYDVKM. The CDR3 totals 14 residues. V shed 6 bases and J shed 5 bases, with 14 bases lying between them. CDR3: CASREGQADQPQHF. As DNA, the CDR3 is TGTGCCAGCAGAGAGGGGCAGGCGGATCAGCCCCAGCATTTT.

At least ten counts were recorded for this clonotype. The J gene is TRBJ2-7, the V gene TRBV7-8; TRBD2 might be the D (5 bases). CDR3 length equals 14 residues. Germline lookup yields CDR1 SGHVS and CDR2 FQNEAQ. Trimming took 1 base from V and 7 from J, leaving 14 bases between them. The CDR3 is CASSLGVPSGEQYF. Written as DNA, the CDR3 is TGTGCCAGCAGCTTAGGAGTCCCGTCGGGGGAGCAGTACTTC.

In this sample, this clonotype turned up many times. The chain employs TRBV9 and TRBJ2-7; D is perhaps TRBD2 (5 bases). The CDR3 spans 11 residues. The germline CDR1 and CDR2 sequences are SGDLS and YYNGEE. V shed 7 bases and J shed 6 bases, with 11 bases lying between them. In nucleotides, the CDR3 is TGTGCCAGCGGTCTAGGGAGCGAGCAGTACTTC. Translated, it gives CASGLGSEQYF.

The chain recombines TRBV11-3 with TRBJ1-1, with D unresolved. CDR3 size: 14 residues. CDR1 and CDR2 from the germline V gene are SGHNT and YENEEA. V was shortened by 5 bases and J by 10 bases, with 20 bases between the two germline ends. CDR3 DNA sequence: TGTGCCAGCAGCCGTGGGCAGGCCCCTGTTCGAGCTTTCTTT. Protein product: CASSRGQAPVRAFF.

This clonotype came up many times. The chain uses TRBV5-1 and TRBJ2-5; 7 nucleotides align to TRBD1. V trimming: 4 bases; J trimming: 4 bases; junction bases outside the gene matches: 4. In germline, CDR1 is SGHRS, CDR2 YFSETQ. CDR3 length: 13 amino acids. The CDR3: CASSPWDRETQYF. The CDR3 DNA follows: TGCGCCAGCAGCCCATGGGACAGAGAGACCCAGTACTTC.

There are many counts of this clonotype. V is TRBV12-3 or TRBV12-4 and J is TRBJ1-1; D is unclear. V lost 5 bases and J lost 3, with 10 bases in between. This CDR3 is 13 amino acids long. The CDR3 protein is CASSRDLDTEAFF. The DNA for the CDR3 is TGTGCCAGCAGTCGGGATTTGGACACTGAAGCTTTCTTT.

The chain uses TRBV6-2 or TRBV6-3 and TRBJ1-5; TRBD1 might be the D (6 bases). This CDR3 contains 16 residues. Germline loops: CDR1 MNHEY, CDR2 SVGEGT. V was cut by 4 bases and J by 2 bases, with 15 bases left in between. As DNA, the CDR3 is TGTGCCAGCAGTTCCGGGTCGGGGGCTGGCAATCAGCCCCAGCATTTT. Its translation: CASSSGSGAGNQPQHF.

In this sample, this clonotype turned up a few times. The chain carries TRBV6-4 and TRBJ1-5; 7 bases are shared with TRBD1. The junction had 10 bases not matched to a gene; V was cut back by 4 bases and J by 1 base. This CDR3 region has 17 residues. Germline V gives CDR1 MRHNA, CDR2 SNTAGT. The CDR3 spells CASSVLKTGPSNQPQHF. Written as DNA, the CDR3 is TGTGCCAGCAGTGTACTAAAGACAGGGCCCAGCAATCAGCCCCAGCATTTT.